These T cell receptor beta chains were read from a single sample in a study of cytomegalovirus exposure and HLA in healthy donors. Measured with immunoSEQ multiplex PCR; TCRdb has only the in-frame clones, and not every one. This sample yields about 200,000 clones, of which roughly 84% are seen a single time; 1.5% to 2.5% belongs to the top ten. The source material was PBMCs. Receptor source: a woman under 30 in good health and CMV-seropositive. Each CDR3 is given with its conserved first and last residue.

v_gene | CDR3aa
TRBV29-1 | CSVRTGYNEQFF
TRBV28 | CASYIGQTYYGYTF
TRBV5-1 | CASSAGFLAGSTDTQYF
TRBV6-1 | CASSDVYRFSSYEQYF
TRBV9 | CASSVAPGRHYEQYF
TRBV28 | CASSLRTGGGYEQYF
TRBV5-4 | CASSLARNTEAFF
TRBV5-1 | CASSFVLAGEGTQYF
TRBV30 | CAWSQGVEQTEVFF
TRBV6-1 | CATVGGASSYNEQFF
TRBV15 | CATSRDQHRGTDTQYF
TRBV18 | CASSPPSEFRKLFF
TRBV4-1 | CASSHTGTEAFF
TRBV27 | CASSGLLAGGYNEQFF
TRBV28 | CASSRWTGGDQPQHF
TRBV10-3 | CAISPTGAGNTIYF
TRBV5-1 | CASSSDMREGYSTDTQYF
TRBV5-1 | CASRSGTSGTGQYF
TRBV18 | CASSLDSYSYEQYF
TRBV28 | CASSVNRVRGYTF
TRBV27 | CASSPSRANTEAFF
TRBV28 | CASSYRTSGSVETQYF
TRBV16 | CASRSSFTNQPQHF
TRBV7-8 | CASSPNAGQFF
TRBV6-5 | CASSRQSHQPQHF
TRBV28 | CASSLEEGGSPHF
TRBV28 | CASSLDRENQPQHF
TRBV19 | CATSSGGDYGYTF
TRBV10-1 | CASSEAGMSKDTQYF
TRBV12-5 | CASGLTYTSGANVLTF
TRBV14 | CASSQDAGDYGYTF
TRBV6-1 | CASRWGLEQFF
TRBV27 | CASSLSLGLPQETQYF
TRBV18 | CASSPGGTYGYTF
TRBV5-1 | CASREQVNTEAFF
TRBV29-1 | CSVERGGPNTEAFF
TRBV7-3 | CASSVAGATDTQYF
TRBV5-1 | CASSFEGANEAFF
TRBV25-1 | CASGPAGFSNEQFF
TRBV2 | CASTGTYEQYF
TRBV11-1 | CASSLVGTRSSYEQYF
TRBV6-6 | CASSKRQGATNTEAFF
TRBV5-4 | CASSSLTGENEKLFF
TRBV7-9 | CASTRAGARNEQYF
TRBV6-1 | CASTLTDTYEQYF
TRBV30 | CAWSVRGEEKLFF
TRBV28 | CASSLSTGPNEKLFF
TRBV7-8 | CASSLASSGGTYEQYF
TRBV6-5 | CASSYSSHRWMGYTF
TRBV5-5 | CASSLPYYGYTF
TRBV5-1 | CASSPRTGLRYEQYF
TRBV27 | CASRPTGYNQPQHF